The 24 T cell receptor beta chains reported below all come from one sample, sequenced in a study of cytomegalovirus exposure and HLA in healthy donors. PCR involved 60 Vbeta and 13 Jbeta primers. Clones were sequenced by immunoSEQ multiplex PCR, and TCRdb holds only the in-frame ones, with some missing. In the table there are fewer than 300,000 clones, 86% of which are singletons. Source material: PBMCs. Source of these receptors: a man aged 35-49 years in good health and CMV-seropositive.

V and J are TRBV19 and TRBJ2-7; D is possibly TRBD1 (6 bases). The CDR3 has 15 residues. Trimming shortened V by 1 base and J by 6 bases, and 16 bases separated the two germline ends. Germline V gene sequence: CDR1 LNHDA, CDR2 SQIVND (reference sequence). This CDR3 reads CASSIGQVPIAEQYF. CDR3 sequence (DNA): TGTGCCAGTAGTATAGGACAGGTACCCATCGCCGAGCAGTACTTC.

This clone appeared once. V is TRBV18 and J is TRBJ1-3, with 7 nucleotides matching TRBD1. The J segment lost 2 bases and the V segment lost 2 bases, leaving 3 bases of the junction unmatched. Germline V gives CDR1 KGHSH, CDR2 LQKENI. The length of the CDR3 is 15 residues. CDR3 DNA sequence: TGTGCCAGCTCACCAGGGACAGCCACTGGAAACACCATATATTTT. Translating it yields CASSPGTATGNTIYF. The full variable domain, with the rest looked up from reference TRBV18 and TRBJ1-3, is NAGVMQNPRHLVRRRGQEARLRCSPMKGHSHVYWYRQLPEEGLKFMVYLQKENIIDESGMPKERFSAEFPKEGPSILRIQQVVRGDSAAYFCASSPGTATGNTIYFGEGSWLTVV.

This chain uses TRBV28 with TRBJ2-7; TRBD2 matches at 7 bases. The CDR3 is 15 residues long. V lost 3 bases to trimming and J lost 1 base; unmatched junction nucleotides: 6. CDR1 is MDHEN and CDR2 is SYDVKM in the germline V gene. The chain's CDR3 is CASSFRLAGSYEQYF. The CDR3 region has the DNA TGTGCCAGCAGTTTCCGGTTAGCGGGTTCCTACGAGCAGTACTTC.

The genes are TRBV19 and TRBJ2-7, with a possible D match to TRBD2 (6 bases). V lost 9 bases and J lost 3, with 18 bases in between. Looked up from germline, CDR1 is LNHDA and CDR2 is SQIVND (reference sequence). This CDR3 contains 14 residues. The CDR3: CASGSAEANYEQYF. The CDR3 DNA sequence: TGTGCCAGCGGGAGCGCGGAGGCCAACTACGAGCAGTACTTC.

V and J are TRBV18 and TRBJ2-3, with 7 nucleotides matching TRBD2. CDR3 length equals 13 residues. V was clipped by 0 bases and J by 8 bases; unmatched bases: 2. CDR1 is KGHSH and CDR2 is LQKENI in the germline V gene. CDR3 region: CASSPPGEGTQYF. The CDR3 DNA is TGTGCCAGCTCACCACCGGGGGAGGGTACGCAGTATTTT.

Only one count was recorded for this clone. This chain links TRBV7-3 with TRBJ2-2, with 14 bases matching TRBD2. Germline loops: CDR1 SGHTA, CDR2 FQGTGA. This CDR3 comprises 18 residues. Trimming removed 0 bases from V and 6 bases from J; junction bases left unmatched: 6. The CDR3 coding sequence is TGTGCCAGCAGCTTAACGCTGGGACTAGCGGGAGTAGCCGGGGAGCTGTTTTTT. It codes for CASSLTLGLAGVAGELFF.

In this sample, this clone turned up once. The rearrangement joins TRBV10-3 to TRBJ2-7; TRBD1 aligns across 7 bases. Losses at the gene ends were 4 bases for V and 4 bases for J; bases not matched to a gene: 4. The V gene's germline CDR1 is ENHRY and CDR2 SYGVKD. This CDR3 comprises 13 residues. In DNA, the CDR3 is TGTGCCATCAGTGGGACAGGTTTTTACGAGCAGTACTTC. This sequence encodes CAISGTGFYEQYF.

The chain links TRBV7-9 to TRBJ1-2; the match to TRBD1 covers 7 bases. The germline CDR1 and CDR2 sequences are SEHNR and FQNEAQ (reference sequence). The CDR3 spans 14 residues. Trimming removed 1 base from V and 3 bases from J; junction bases left unmatched: 2. The CDR3 region is CASSLVQGDYGYTF. CDR3 DNA sequence: TGTGCCAGCAGCTTAGTTCAGGGGGACTATGGCTACACCTTC.

This clone was counted once. The V call is TRBV5-6, the J call TRBJ2-3; 8 positions agree with TRBD2. Germline CDR1 is SGHDT and CDR2 is YYEEEE. CDR3 length: 17 residues. J was trimmed by 2 bases and V by 5 bases; bases with no gene match: 13. The CDR3 coding sequence is TGTGCCAGCAGTCCTTGGACTAGCCGGGTTGACACAGATACGCAGTATTTT. It encodes CASSPWTSRVDTDTQYF.

The chain links TRBV7-3 to TRBJ2-3, with a tentative D call TRBD2 (6 bases). The germline gives CDR1 SGHTA, CDR2 FQGTGA. V was cut by 0 bases and J by 3 bases, with 10 bases left in between. The CDR3 sequence is 15 residues long. CDR3 loop: CASSLTGGRTDTQYF. The DNA for the CDR3 is TGTGCCAGCAGCTTAACCGGGGGAAGGACAGATACGCAGTATTTT.

The chain combines TRBV12-2 with TRBJ2-5; the table's D gene call, TRBD2, was not cross checked with the DNA. TRBV12-2 is classified as a pseudogene. This CDR3 comprises 18 residues. The CDR3 is CASRPGLAGGLPQETQYF. CDR3 coding DNA: TGTGCAAGTCGCCCCGGACTAGCGGGAGGTTTACCCCAAGAGACCCAGTACTTC.

This rearrangement joins TRBV28 to TRBJ1-2; D ambiguous. The CDR3 has 12 amino acids. Trimming stripped 2 bases from V and 3 bases from J, with 4 bases between. The V gene's germline CDR1 is MDHEN and CDR2 SYDVKM. CDR3 bases: TGTGCCAGCAGTTTAGAGGACTATGGCTACACCTTC. As protein: CASSLEDYGYTF.

The chain couples TRBV4-1 to TRBJ1-5; 8 bases are a match to TRBD1. The CDR3 is made up of 15 amino acids. V was clipped by 5 bases and J by 6 bases; unmatched bases: 9. Per the germline V gene, CDR1 is MGHRA and CDR2 is YSYEKL. CDR3 sequence (DNA): TGCGCCAGCAGCATAGCCGGACAGGGCGGTCAGCCCCAGCATTTT. It translates to CASSIAGQGGQPQHF.

This chain uses TRBV27 with TRBJ2-7; possible D gene TRBD1, 6 bases. The CDR3 extends over 14 amino acids. The V gene's germline CDR1 is MNHEY and CDR2 SMNVEV (reference sequence). Between the trimmed V and J ends, which lost 2 bases and 3 bases, there was a span of 11 bases. CDR3: CASSLPGTHYEQYF. CDR3 nucleotide sequence: TGTGCCAGCAGTTTACCCGGGACACACTACGAGCAGTACTTC.

The genes are TRBV7-3 and TRBJ1-1, with D possibly matching TRBD1 (6 bases). Trimming removed 5 bases at V and 1 base at J, with 8 bases between. Germline assignment: CDR1 SGHTA and CDR2 FQGTGA. The CDR3 is 13 residues long. The CDR3 DNA reads as TGTGCCAGCAGCCAGGGGCGGAACACTGAAGCTTTCTTT. This codes for CASSQGRNTEAFF.

The V gene is TRBV18, the J gene TRBJ2-7; D not resolved. Germline CDR1 reads KGHSH; CDR2 reads LQKENI. There are 13 residues in the CDR3. Trimming removed 1 base from V and 5 bases from J, with 9 bases in between. The CDR3 reads CASSPQNLDEQYF. The DNA of the CDR3 is TGTGCCAGCTCACCACAAAACTTAGACGAGCAGTACTTC.

The V gene is TRBV11-2, the J gene TRBJ2-7, with 7 bases that match TRBD1. Per germline, CDR1 SGHAT and CDR2 FQNNGV. The CDR3 runs to 15 residues. J was trimmed by 3 bases and V by 2 bases; bases with no gene match: 7. CDR3 residues: CASSLSGQTDYEQYF. CDR3 sequence (DNA): TGTGCCAGCAGCTTATCGGGACAGACAGACTACGAGCAGTACTTC.

V usage is TRBV19 and J usage is TRBJ1-5; 10 nucleotides align to TRBD1. CDR3 size: 15 residues. The V segment lost 4 bases and the J segment 7 bases; nucleotides outside the gene matches: 7. Germline V lookup: CDR1 LNHDA, CDR2 SQIVND (reference sequence). In DNA form, the CDR3 reads TGTGCCAGTAGTACGACAGGGGGCGCGGCGCAGCCCCAGCATTTT. Amino acid sequence: CASSTTGGAAQPQHF.

The rearrangement uses TRBV7-8 and TRBJ1-1; D is unresolved. The germline CDR1 and CDR2 sequences are SGHVS and FQNEAQ. The V end was cut by 4 bases, the J end by 2 bases, with 14 bases between. This CDR3 spans 15 amino acids. The CDR3 region is CASSYFFSKNTEAFF. The CDR3 coding sequence is TGTGCCAGCAGCTACTTTTTTAGCAAAAACACTGAAGCTTTCTTT.

This clone turned up a few times. V gene TRBV28 combines with J gene TRBJ1-2; D not resolved. V was shortened by 5 bases and J by 5 bases, with 6 bases between the two germline ends. Germline CDR1 reads MDHEN; CDR2 reads SYDVKM. The CDR3 has 11 residues. The CDR3 DNA reads TGTGCCAGCAGTGCAACTTATGGCTACACCTTC. Its protein product is CASSATYGYTF.

This chain uses TRBV28 with TRBJ2-1; 10 bases match TRBD2. This CDR3 has 17 amino acids. Trimming at V came to 5 bases and at J to 0 bases, leaving 7 bases not matched to a gene. CDR1 is MDHEN, CDR2 SYDVKM, per germline. The CDR3 region has the DNA TGTGCCAGCAGTCCCATGGCTAGCGGGAGCTCCTACAATGAGCAGTTCTTC. Translating it yields CASSPMASGSSYNEQFF.

The rearrangement uses TRBV11-2 and TRBJ1-2; unclear D gene. Per germline, CDR1 SGHAT and CDR2 FQNNGV. The CDR3 extends over 12 amino acids. Trimming cost V 2 bases and J 8 bases, with 9 bases left between them. The CDR3 sequence: CASSLYGTGYTF. DNA of the CDR3: TGTGCCAGCAGCTTATACGGTACGGGCTACACCTTC.

This clone appeared once. The rearrangement joins TRBV7-9 to TRBJ2-1; 9 positions agree with TRBD1. This CDR3 is 16 amino acids long. Germline V gives CDR1 SEHNR, CDR2 FQNEAQ (reference sequence). With V trimmed by 1 base and J by 4 bases, 5 bases remained unmatched. The CDR3 nucleotides read TGTGCCAGCAGCTTAGGTTGGGGACAGGGTTACAATGAGCAGTTCTTC. Amino acid sequence: CASSLGWGQGYNEQFF.

V is TRBV5-6 and J is TRBJ2-7; a weak D match, TRBD2 (5 bases). V lost 0 bases and J lost 5, with 12 bases in between. CDR1 SGHDT and CDR2 YYEEEE come from the germline V gene. The CDR3 consists of 14 residues. The CDR3 nucleotides read TGTGCCAGCAGCTTGGTCGGACTGGGCCACGAGCAGTACTTC. Protein product: CASSLVGLGHEQYF.